These T cell receptor beta chains were read from a single sample in a study of blood T cell repertoires in COVID-19. Profiled with immunoSEQ multiplex PCR; TCRdb holds only in-frame clones, not every one. The sample lists approximately 170,000 clones, around nine tenths seen once, with approximately 3.3% in the top ten. The sequencing sample was made of peripheral blood. The receptors shown here come from a man aged 18-30 years with active or convalescent COVID-19. Both conserved end residues are trimmed from each CDR3.

TRBJ1-4,TRBV6-5,ASSYSRGATNEKLF
TRBJ2-5,TRBV11-2,ASSLGSGGAETQY
TRBJ1-2,TRBV11-1,ASSLEAGGYT
TRBJ1-1,TRBV12-3/TRBV12-4,ASSYREGAF
TRBJ2-5,TRBV9,ASSTLAGGQETQY
TRBJ2-1,TRBV7-3,ASSLQGTTYNEQF
TRBJ2-7,TRBV30,AWASGQMDFYEQY
TRBJ1-2,TRBV30,AWSFEEVIYGYT
TRBJ1-1,TRBV27,ASLYGTGATTEAF
TRBJ2-4,TRBV5-1,ASSSPLTGTGKGKNIQY
TRBJ1-1,TRBV18,ASSPNGHTEAF
TRBJ1-1,TRBV2,ASSEYHESAF
TRBJ1-2,TRBV12-5,ASGSLDGQTGGGYT
TRBJ2-5,TRBV3-1/TRBV3-2,ASSQGLVMQETQY
TRBJ1-1,TRBV27,ASSLRGTEAF
TRBJ2-2,TRBV5-1,ASSSDRVGTGELF
TRBJ2-2,TRBV30,AWSVPRGLMAGELF
TRBJ2-7,TRBV7-3,ASSLGAGGPWEQY
TRBJ2-1,TRBV3-1/TRBV3-2,ASSEFGQGRHNEQF
TRBJ2-5,TRBV6-2/TRBV6-3,ASSWGQWETQY
TRBJ2-1,TRBV7-2,ASSLGTDNEQF
TRBJ2-1,TRBV9,ASGLGLAGRNSYNEQF
TRBJ2-2,TRBV5-4,ASSSPRDWELF
TRBJ2-3,TRBV7-2,ASSGQQSRGSDTQY
TRBJ2-5,TRBV11-3,ASSLGGQIFQETQY
TRBJ2-5,TRBV27,ASSLRTFETQY
TRBJ1-1,TRBV24-1,ATSAPDTEAF
TRBJ1-4,TRBV3-1/TRBV3-2,ASSLRQGATEKLF
TRBJ2-2,TRBV6-4,ASSVGTGNTGELF
TRBJ1-1,TRBV7-9,ASMIEDTEAF
TRBJ1-2,TRBV29-1,SVGVGGTYGYT
TRBJ1-1,TRBV12-5,ASGWGGTEAF
TRBJ2-5,TRBV11-2,ASSLGNRNQETQY
TRBJ1-1,TRBV7-2,ASSLDRTGGSPLYTEAF
TRBJ1-2,TRBV27,ASSLLPGHADGYT
TRBJ2-1,TRBV5-4,ASSSMNFVNEQF
TRBJ1-1,TRBV28,ASSEPPGQEEAF
TRBJ2-2,TRBV9,ASSVGGAGAGELF
TRBJ2-5,TRBV5-1,ASSLIPGQGWLETQY
TRBJ1-2,TRBV18,ASSPLGTGGGYT
TRBJ2-2,TRBV7-2,ASSFRGGANTGELF